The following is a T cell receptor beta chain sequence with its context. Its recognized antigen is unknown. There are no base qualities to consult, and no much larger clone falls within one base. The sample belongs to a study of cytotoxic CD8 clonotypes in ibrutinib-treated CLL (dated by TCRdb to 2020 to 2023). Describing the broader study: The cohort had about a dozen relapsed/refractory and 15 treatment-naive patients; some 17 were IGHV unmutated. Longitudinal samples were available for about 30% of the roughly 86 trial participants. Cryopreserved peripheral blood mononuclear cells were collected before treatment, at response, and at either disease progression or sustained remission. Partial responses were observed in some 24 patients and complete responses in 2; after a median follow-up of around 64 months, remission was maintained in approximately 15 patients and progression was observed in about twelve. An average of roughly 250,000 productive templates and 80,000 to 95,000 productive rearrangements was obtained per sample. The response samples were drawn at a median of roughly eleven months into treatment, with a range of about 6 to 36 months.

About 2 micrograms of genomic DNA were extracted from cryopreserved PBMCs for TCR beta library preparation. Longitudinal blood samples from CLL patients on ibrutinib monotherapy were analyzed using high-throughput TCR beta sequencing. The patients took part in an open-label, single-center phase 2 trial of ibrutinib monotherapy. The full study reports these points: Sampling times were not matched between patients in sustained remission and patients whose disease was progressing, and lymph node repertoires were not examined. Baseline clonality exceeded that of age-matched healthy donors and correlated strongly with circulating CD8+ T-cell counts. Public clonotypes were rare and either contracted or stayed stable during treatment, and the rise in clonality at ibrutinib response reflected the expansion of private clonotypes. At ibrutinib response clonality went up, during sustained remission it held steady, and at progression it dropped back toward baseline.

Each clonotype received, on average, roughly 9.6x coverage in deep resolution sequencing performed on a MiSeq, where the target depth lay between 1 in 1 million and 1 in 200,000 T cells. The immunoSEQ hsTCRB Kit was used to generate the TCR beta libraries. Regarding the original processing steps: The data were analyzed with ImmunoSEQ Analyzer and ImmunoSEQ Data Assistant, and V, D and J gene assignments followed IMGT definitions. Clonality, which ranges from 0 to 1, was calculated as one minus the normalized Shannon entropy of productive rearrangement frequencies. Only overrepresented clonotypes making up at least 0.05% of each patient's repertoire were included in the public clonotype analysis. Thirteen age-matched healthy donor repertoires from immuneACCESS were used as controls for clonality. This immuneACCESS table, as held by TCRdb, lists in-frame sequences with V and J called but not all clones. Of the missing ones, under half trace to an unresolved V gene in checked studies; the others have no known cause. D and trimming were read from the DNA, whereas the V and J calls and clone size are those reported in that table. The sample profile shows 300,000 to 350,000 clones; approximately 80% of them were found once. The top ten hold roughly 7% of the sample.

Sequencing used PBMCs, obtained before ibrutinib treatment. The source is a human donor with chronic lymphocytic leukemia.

The DNA sequence is TGTGCCTGGAGTGTACCCCCCACCCGCGGGAGTGCAAATGAGCAGTTCTTC. Translated, this gives CAWSVPPTRGSANEQFF. The sequence joins TRBV30 to TRBJ2-1; TRBD2 agrees with 7 junctional bases. V lost 0 bases and J lost 7 bases, and the count of bases not matched to a germline gene is 15. The CDR3 spans 17 residues, from the cysteine through the phenylalanine. Just the 51-base CDR3 DNA is kept, in frame starting at base 1. CDR1 and CDR2 are read off the germline V gene (reference sequence) as GTSNPN and SVGIG.